The 17 T cell receptor beta chains below all came from one sample that was sequenced in a study of blood T cell repertoires in COVID-19. Sequenced by immunoSEQ multiplex PCR; TCRdb stores in-frame clones only, minus some. Among 650,000 to 800,000 clones listed, 75% to 90% were seen once. The specimen was peripheral blood. These receptors were collected from a woman under 30 with acute or convalescent COVID-19.

V usage is TRBV24-1 and J usage is TRBJ1-2, with 8 bases fitting TRBD1. This CDR3 comprises 13 residues. V trimming: 6 bases; J trimming: 2 bases; junction bases outside the gene matches: 1. CDR1 and CDR2 from the germline V gene are KGHDR and SFDVKD. The CDR3 sequence is CATSTGGNYGYTF. The CDR3 DNA reads as TGTGCCACCAGTACAGGGGGGAACTATGGCTACACCTTC.

The chain couples TRBV19 to TRBJ1-1; unclear D gene. Germline V gene sequence: CDR1 LNHDA, CDR2 SQIVND (reference sequence). Between the trimmed V and J ends, which lost 7 bases and 5 bases, there was a span of 23 bases. CDR3 length equals 16 residues. CDR3 in DNA: TGTGCCAGTACCCCCAGGTCGTCGGGGTGGGGAACTGAAGCTTTCTTT. Its translation is CASTPRSSGWGTEAFF.

This chain links TRBV4-3 with TRBJ2-1; D might be TRBD2 (6 bases). Germline V gene sequence: CDR1 LGHNA, CDR2 YSLEER. CDR3 length: 15 amino acids. V shed 5 bases and J shed 2 bases, with 13 bases lying between them. CDR3: CASSSRGTPYNEQFF. The CDR3 DNA is TGCGCCAGCAGCTCTCGGGGGACCCCCTACAATGAGCAGTTCTTC.

The chain employs TRBV6-1 and TRBJ1-3; D gene unclear. V lost 3 bases and J lost 1, with 7 bases in between. The CDR3 loop spans 14 amino acids. Looked up from germline, CDR1 is MNHNS and CDR2 is SASEGT. CDR3 in DNA: TGTGCCAGCAGTGAGACATTTTCTGGAAACACCATATATTTT. Amino acids: CASSETFSGNTIYF.

V and J are TRBV6-6 and TRBJ1-2, with D perhaps matching TRBD1 (5 bases). Trimming left V 6 bases short and J 5 bases short, with 16 bases between. Germline V gene sequence: CDR1 MNHNY, CDR2 SVGAGI (reference sequence). This CDR3 contains 14 residues. The chain's CDR3 is CASSPPGHWYGYTF. DNA of the CDR3: TGTGCCAGCAGCCCCCCCGGACATTGGTATGGCTACACCTTC.

The rearrangement uses TRBV15 and TRBJ1-5; 7 bases agree with TRBD1. Trimming cost V 1 base and J 8 bases; bases outside gene matches: 8. Germline V gene lookup returns CDR1 LNHNV and CDR2 YYDKDF (reference sequence). CDR3 length: 15 amino acids. The DNA of the CDR3 is TGTGCCACCAGCAGAGGAAGGGGGCCCACGGAGCCCCAGCATTTT. Amino acids: CATSRGRGPTEPQHF.

The chain uses TRBV4-2 and TRBJ1-5; D is uncertain. V was pared by 0 bases and J by 4 bases, with 10 bases between. Germline CDR1 is LGHNA and CDR2 is YNFKEQ. There are 15 residues in the CDR3. The CDR3 DNA reads as TGTGCCAGCAGCCAAGAAAGAGACTTAAATCAGCCCCAGCATTTT. Translated: CASSQERDLNQPQHF.

This CDR3 is CASSSPPDRVEWNSPLHF. In DNA form, the CDR3 reads TGTGCCAGCAGCTCCCCCCCGGACAGGGTCGAGTGGAATTCACCCCTCCACTTT. The chain couples TRBV7-2 to TRBJ1-6, with 8 positions matching TRBD1. The ends lost 4 bases at V and 7 bases at J; junction bases unmatched: 15. CDR1 is SGHTA, CDR2 FQGNSA, per germline. This CDR3 has 18 amino acids.

This chain uses TRBV20-1 with TRBJ1-1, with a possible D match to TRBD1 (6 bases). CDR1 and CDR2 from the germline V gene are DFQATT and SNEGSKA (reference sequence). Trimming removed 6 bases from V and 8 bases from J, with 13 bases in between. The CDR3 contains 11 residues. The CDR3 bases are TGCAGTGCCCACGACAGGCCCGAAGCTTTCTTT. Amino acid sequence: CSAHDRPEAFF.

The chain recombines TRBV5-4 with TRBJ1-2, with D perhaps TRBD1 (5 bases). This CDR3 comprises 12 residues. Germline CDR1 SGHNT, CDR2 YYREEE (reference sequence). V shed 0 bases and J shed 8 bases, with 8 bases lying between them. This CDR3 is CASSLERQGYTF. For the CDR3, the DNA is TGTGCCAGCAGCTTGGAGAGACAGGGCTACACCTTC.

This clone has only a few counts. The rearrangement links TRBV30 to TRBJ1-2; D gene ambiguous. Germline V gene sequence: CDR1 GTSNPN, CDR2 SVGIG (reference sequence). The CDR3 length is 14 residues. Trimming took off 1 base at V and 2 bases at J, with 11 bases between the two ends. The CDR3 region is CAWSGQALNYGYTF. CDR3 DNA: TGTGCCTGGAGTGGTCAGGCCCTGAACTATGGCTACACCTTC. Supplemented by reference TRBV30 and TRBJ1-2, the full variable domain reads SQTIHQWPATLVQPVGSPLSLECTVEGTSNPNLYWYRQAAGRGLQLLFYSVGIGQISSEVPQNLSASRPQDRQFILSSKKLLLSDSGFYLCAWSGQALNYGYTFGSGTRLTVV.

The rearrangement uses TRBV3-1 (or the pseudogene TRBV3-2) and TRBJ2-3; weak D call: TRBD1 (5 bases). CDR1 LGHDT and CDR2 YNNKEL come from the germline V gene (reference sequence). V was trimmed by 3 bases and J by 0 bases, leaving 10 bases between them. This CDR3 has 15 residues. The CDR3 DNA reads as TGTGCCAGCAGCCAGGGGCGGCCTAGCACAGATACGCAGTATTTT. This translates into CASSQGRPSTDTQYF.

V usage is TRBV2 and J usage is TRBJ1-5, with 7 nucleotides matching TRBD1. The CDR3 covers 14 residues. CDR1 is SNHLY and CDR2 is FYNNEI in the germline V gene. The J segment lost 9 bases and the V segment lost 6 bases, leaving 11 bases of the junction unmatched. The CDR3 loop reads CASRRGTQGGPQHF. The CDR3 DNA sequence: TGTGCCAGCAGGAGGGGAACCCAGGGGGGGCCCCAGCATTTT.

The rearrangement links TRBV5-1 to TRBJ2-5; D possibly corresponds to TRBD1 (6 bases). The CDR3 consists of 16 residues. Trimming left V 8 bases short and J 4 bases short, with 24 bases between. In germline, CDR1 is SGHRS, CDR2 YFSETQ. CDR3 in amino acids: CASQGRLGVSRETQYF. The CDR3 DNA reads as TGCGCCAGTCAGGGGCGACTTGGAGTCTCGCGAGAGACCCAGTACTTC.

The CDR3 region is CASSPRQNEQYF. Written as DNA, the CDR3 is TGTGCCAGCAGTCCCCGACAGAACGAGCAGTACTTC. The rearrangement links TRBV28 to TRBJ2-7; a possible D gene is TRBD1 (5 bases). The germline gives CDR1 MDHEN, CDR2 SYDVKM. V gave up 5 bases and J gave up 5 bases, with 10 bases separating them. This CDR3 spans 12 amino acids.

CDR3 bases: TGCGCCAGCGGACTAGCGGGGTTCTACAATGAGCAGTTCTTC. It specifies CASGLAGFYNEQFF. V gene TRBV5-1 combines with J gene TRBJ2-1, with TRBD2 matching 12 bases. This CDR3 contains 14 residues. V gave up 7 bases and J gave up 3 bases; unmatched junction bases: 2. Germline V gene lookup returns CDR1 SGHRS and CDR2 YFSETQ.

This clone was seen once. The rearrangement links TRBV9 to TRBJ1-4; the match to TRBD1 covers 7 bases. Germline values: CDR1 SGDLS, CDR2 YYNGEE. This CDR3 is 16 amino acids long. The V gene end was trimmed by 2 bases and the J gene end by 6 bases; junction bases not matched to a gene: 10. The CDR3 nucleotides read TGTGCCAGCAGCGTCGGACTGACAGGGTCAGATGAAAAACTGTTTTTT. This translates into CASSVGLTGSDEKLFF. Drawing the rest from reference TRBV9 and TRBJ1-4, the complete variable domain is DSGVTQTPKHLITATGQRVTLRCSPRSGDLSVYWYQQSLDQGLQFLIQYYNGEERAKGNILERFSAQQFPDLHSELNLSSLELGDSALYFCASSVGLTGSDEKLFFGSGTQLSVL.